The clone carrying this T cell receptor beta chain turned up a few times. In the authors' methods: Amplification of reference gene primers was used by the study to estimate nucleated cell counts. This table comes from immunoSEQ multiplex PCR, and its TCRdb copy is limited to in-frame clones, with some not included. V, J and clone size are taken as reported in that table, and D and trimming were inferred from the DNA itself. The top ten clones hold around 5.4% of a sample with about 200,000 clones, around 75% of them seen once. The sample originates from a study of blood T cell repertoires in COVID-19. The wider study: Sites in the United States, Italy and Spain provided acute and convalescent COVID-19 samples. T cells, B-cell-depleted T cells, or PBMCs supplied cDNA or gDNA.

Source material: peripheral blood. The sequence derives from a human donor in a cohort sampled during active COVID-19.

Written as DNA, the CDR3 is TGTGCCAGCAGCCAAGATTTGGCTAGCGGGGGGAATGAGCAGTTCTTC. Protein sequence: CASSQDLASGGNEQFF. The genes are TRBV4-2 and TRBJ2-1; 11 nucleotides line up with TRBD2. The CDR3 length is 16 residues. The junction had 5 bases not matched to a gene; V was cut back by 0 bases and J by 7 bases. Germline V gives CDR1 LGHNA, CDR2 YNFKEQ.